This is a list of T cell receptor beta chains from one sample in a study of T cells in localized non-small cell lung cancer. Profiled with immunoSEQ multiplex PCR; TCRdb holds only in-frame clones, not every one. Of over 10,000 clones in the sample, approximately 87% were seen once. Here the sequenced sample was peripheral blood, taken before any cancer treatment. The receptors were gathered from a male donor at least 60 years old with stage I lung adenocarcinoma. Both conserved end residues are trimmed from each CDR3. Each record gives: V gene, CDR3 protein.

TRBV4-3 ASSQNTGGETQY
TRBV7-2 ASSQSRNTQY
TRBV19 ASSAPRGAGLATEAF
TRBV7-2 ASSLVGRGNSPLH
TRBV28 ASSRWGHGYT
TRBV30 AWTRTGRETQY
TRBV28 ASSIRDSIYNEQF
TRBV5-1 ASSLPQLDTQY
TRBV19 ASSIDHLTATNEKLF
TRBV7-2 ASSLDGAVPEAF
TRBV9 ASPGGMGIEKLF
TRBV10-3 AIKGTATGELF
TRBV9 ASSSSGEQY
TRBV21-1 ASPHLTILLSGNTIY
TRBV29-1 SVEGTANQETQY
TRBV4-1 ASSQGRDPKDYEQY
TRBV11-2 ASSLGGSSYNEQF
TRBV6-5 ASIAGGVEY
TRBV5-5 ASRLDRGSGNTIY
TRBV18 ASSPLTGNTEAF
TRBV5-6 ASSFVSGAYNEQF
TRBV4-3 ASSQETGGGYT
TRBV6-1 ASSLQKGGFTEAF
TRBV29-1 SVLTGTATYEQY
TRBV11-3 ASSLLVGGTATYEQY
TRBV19 ASSSGTGRRNTIY
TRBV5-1 ASSLTGRGYQETQY